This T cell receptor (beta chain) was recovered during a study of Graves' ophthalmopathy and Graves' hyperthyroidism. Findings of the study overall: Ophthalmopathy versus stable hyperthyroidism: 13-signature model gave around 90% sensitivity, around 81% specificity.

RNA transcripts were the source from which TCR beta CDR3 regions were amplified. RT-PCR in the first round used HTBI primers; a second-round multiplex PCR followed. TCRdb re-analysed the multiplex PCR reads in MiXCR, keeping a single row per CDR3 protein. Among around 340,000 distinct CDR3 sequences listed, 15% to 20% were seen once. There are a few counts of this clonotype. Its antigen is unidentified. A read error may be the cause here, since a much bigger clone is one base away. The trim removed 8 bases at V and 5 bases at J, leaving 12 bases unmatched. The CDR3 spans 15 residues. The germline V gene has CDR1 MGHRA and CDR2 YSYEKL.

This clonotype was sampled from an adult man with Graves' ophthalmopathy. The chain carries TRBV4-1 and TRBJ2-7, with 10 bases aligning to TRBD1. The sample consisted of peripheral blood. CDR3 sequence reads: CASGPWDRGSNEQYF. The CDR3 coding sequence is TGCGCCAGCGGCCCGTGGGACAGGGGAAGCAACGAGCAGTACTTC.